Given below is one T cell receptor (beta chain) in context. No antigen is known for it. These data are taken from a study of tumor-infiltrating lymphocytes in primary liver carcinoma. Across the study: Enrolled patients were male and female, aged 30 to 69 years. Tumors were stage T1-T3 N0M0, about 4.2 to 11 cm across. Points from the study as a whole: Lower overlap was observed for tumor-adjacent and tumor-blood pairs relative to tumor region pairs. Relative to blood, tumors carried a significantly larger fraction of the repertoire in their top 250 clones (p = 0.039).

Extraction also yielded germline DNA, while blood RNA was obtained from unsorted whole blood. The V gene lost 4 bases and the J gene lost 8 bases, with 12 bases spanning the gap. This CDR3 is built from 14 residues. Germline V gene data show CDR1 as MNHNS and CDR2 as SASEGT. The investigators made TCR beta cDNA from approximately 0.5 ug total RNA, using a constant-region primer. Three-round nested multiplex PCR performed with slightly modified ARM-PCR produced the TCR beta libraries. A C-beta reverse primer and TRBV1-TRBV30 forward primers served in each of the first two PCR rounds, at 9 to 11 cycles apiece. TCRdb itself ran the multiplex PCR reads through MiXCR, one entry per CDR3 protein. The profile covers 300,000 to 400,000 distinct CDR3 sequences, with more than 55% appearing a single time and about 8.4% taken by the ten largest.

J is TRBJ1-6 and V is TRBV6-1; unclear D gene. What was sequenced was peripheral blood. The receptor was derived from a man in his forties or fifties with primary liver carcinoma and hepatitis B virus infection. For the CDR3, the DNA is TGTGCCAGCAGTGGACCGGGCGCGGATTCACCCCTCCACTTT. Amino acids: CASSGPGADSPLHF.